Sequencing of this T cell receptor beta chain was carried out in a study of OX40 agonist ivuxolimab in advanced cancers. The table came from immunoSEQ multiplex PCR; TCRdb's copy has only in-frame clones and leaves some out. The sample contains about 82,000 clones, roughly 86% of which appear only once. Any history of autoimmune disease or systemic immunosuppression disqualified patients. Trimming removed 5 bases at V and 3 bases at J, with 14 bases between. The CDR3 runs 15 residues. CDR1 MNHNY and CDR2 SVGAGI come from the germline V gene (reference sequence). The source of this sequence is an adult with an advanced solid tumor such as melanoma, head and neck, liver or kidney cancer. The sequencing used CD4+ or CD8+ T cells sorted from blood, collected in a trial of the OX40 agonist ivuxolimab. The chain couples TRBV6-6 to TRBJ1-5, with D tentatively TRBD1 (6 bases). The CDR3 coding sequence is TGTGCCAGCAGTCAAGGACAGATCTTCAATCAGCCCCAGCATTTT. It specifies CASSQGQIFNQPQHF.